This TCR beta chain stems from a study of T cell responses to AZD1222 COVID-19 vaccine. The germline V gene encodes CDR1 KGHDR and CDR2 SFDVKD. Trimming left V 4 bases short and J 0 bases short, with 18 bases between. This CDR3 is built from 18 residues. Sequencing was performed with immunoSEQ multiplex PCR; in TCRdb, only in-frame clones are kept and a portion is missing. This table has 85,000 to 110,000 clones, roughly 88% appearing once. About this clone: The antigen remains unidentified.

General study points: Among vaccine-associated CD4 TCRs, coverage spanned spike, with dominance at 160-218 and 743-854. Clonal diversity was possibly underestimated, and white British individuals and females predominated among donors.

The chain couples TRBV24-1 to TRBJ2-1; TRBD1 might be the D (6 bases). The specimen comprised peripheral blood, sampled on day 0 of AZD1222 vaccination. The sequence was obtained from an adult in good health. The CDR3: CATSDSNRALSSYNEQFF. The CDR3 bases are TGTGCCACCAGTGACTCGAACAGGGCCCTTAGCTCCTACAATGAGCAGTTCTTC.